The 14 T cell receptor beta chains below come from one sample, sequenced in a study of tumor-infiltrating lymphocytes in localized non-small cell lung cancer listed by TCRdb under 2021. Receptors were amplified or captured by the immunoSEQ multiplex PCR assay. Here the immuneACCESS table is served through TCRdb, limited to in-frame sequences with V and J called. Missing clones are a known gap in these copies; in checked studies unresolved V genes cover under half, and the rest lacks a known reason. In this sample the table shows approximately 15,000 clones, 75% to 85% of which occur a single time. Under 13% of the sample is held by the ten biggest clonotypes. Sequences were obtained from uninvolved lung tissue not adjacent to the tumor. The receptors shown here come from a human donor with non-small cell lung cancer.

The chain employs TRBV25-1 and TRBJ1-1, with 7 bases matching TRBD1. The CDR3 is 16 amino acids. CDR1 is MGHDK and CDR2 is SYGVNS in the germline V gene. V lost 6 bases and J lost 2; bases outside the gene matches: 12. The CDR3 nucleotides read TGTGCCAGCAGGAGGGGTGAGGGGGCTTTTAACACTGAAGCTTTCTTT. It specifies CASRRGEGAFNTEAFF.

The rearrangement uses TRBV5-1 and TRBJ2-5, with TRBD1 as a possible D gene (5 bases). The V and J ends lost 1 base and 5 bases respectively, with 12 bases between them. CDR1 is SGHRS and CDR2 is YFSETQ in the germline V gene. This CDR3 contains 14 residues. The CDR3 reads CASSLMGPAETQYF. The CDR3 DNA reads TGCGCCAGCAGCTTGATGGGGCCCGCCGAGACCCAGTACTTC.

The V gene is TRBV10-3, the J gene TRBJ2-2; D gene unclear. The CDR3 runs 14 residues. Trimming removed 3 bases from V and 1 base from J, with 6 bases in between. CDR1 ENHRY and CDR2 SYGVKD come from the germline V gene. The CDR3 loop is CAISEGQNTGELFF. In nucleotides, the CDR3 is TGTGCCATCAGTGAAGGCCAGAACACCGGGGAGCTGTTTTTT.

The chain joins TRBV27 to TRBJ1-1; TRBD1 might be the D (5 bases). Germline CDR1 reads MNHEY; CDR2 reads SMNVEV (reference sequence). V shed 2 bases and J shed 1 base, with 8 bases lying between them. The length of the CDR3 is 14 residues. The CDR3 region is CASSLMGGNTEAFF. For the CDR3, the DNA is TGTGCCAGCAGTTTAATGGGGGGGAACACTGAAGCTTTCTTT.

A note on this clone: One end of the junction varies from germline; a read error may be responsible. The chain links TRBV7-7 to TRBJ2-1; D is unresolved. Germline values: CDR1 SSHAT, CDR2 FNYEAQ (reference sequence). CDR3 length: 13 amino acids. CDR3 coding DNA: TGTGCCAGCAGCCCCCGCTCCTCCAATGAGCAGTTCTTC. Its translation is CASSPRSSNEQFF.

The rearrangement uses TRBV30 and TRBJ2-1; 11 bases agree with TRBD2. The CDR3 is 17 residues long. The germline V gene encodes CDR1 GTSNPN and CDR2 SVGIG (reference sequence). Trimming cost V 2 bases and J 2 bases; bases outside gene matches: 8. CDR3 loop: CAWSSLGLAETYNEQFF. CDR3 nucleotides: TGTGCCTGGAGTAGTCTGGGACTAGCGGAAACCTACAATGAGCAGTTCTTC.

This rearrangement joins TRBV7-9 to TRBJ2-5; perhaps TRBD1 as D (8 bases). The CDR3 has 15 residues. Germline V gene sequence: CDR1 SEHNR, CDR2 FQNEAQ (reference sequence). Trimming removed 5 bases at V and 4 bases at J, with 17 bases between. CDR3 sequence reads: CASSRTGGASETQYF. The DNA of the CDR3 is TGTGCCAGCAGCAGAACAGGGGGGGCCTCAGAGACCCAGTACTTC.

In this sample, this clone turned up once. The J gene is TRBJ2-1, the V gene TRBV18; 9 bases match TRBD1. This CDR3 comprises 15 residues. Trimming took 4 bases from V and 8 from J; bases not matched to a gene: 9. The germline V gene encodes CDR1 KGHSH and CDR2 LQKENI. CDR3 amino acids: CASSQGGQGADEQFF. As DNA, the CDR3 is TGTGCCAGCTCACAAGGGGGACAGGGTGCGGATGAGCAGTTCTTC. Combining the CDR3 with reference TRBV18 and TRBJ2-1 gives the whole variable domain NAGVMQNPRHLVRRRGQEARLRCSPMKGHSHVYWYRQLPEEGLKFMVYLQKENIIDESGMPKERFSAEFPKEGPSILRIQQVVRGDSAAYFCASSQGGQGADEQFFGPGTRLTVL.

J is TRBJ2-3 and V is TRBV5-4; the D gene could be TRBD1 or TRBD2 (5 bases each). CDR1 SGHNT and CDR2 YYREEE come from the germline V gene (reference sequence). This CDR3 has 14 residues. Trimming removed 3 bases at V and 1 base at J, with 9 bases between. The CDR3 here is CASSWDRGTDTQYF. For the CDR3, the DNA is TGTGCCAGCAGCTGGGACCGAGGCACAGATACGCAGTATTTT.

The rearrangement links TRBV2 to TRBJ2-3; D is possibly TRBD2 (7 bases). The germline V and J ends were trimmed by 5 bases and 4 bases, with 10 bases remaining between them. This CDR3 has 13 residues. Germline CDR1 reads SNHLY; CDR2 reads FYNNEI. Here the CDR3 DNA reads TGTGCCAGCAGTAGGGGGGGCCCAGATACGCAGTATTTT. This gives the protein CASSRGGPDTQYF.

This clone is medium-sized in the sample. The rearrangement joins TRBV5-4 to TRBJ2-5; the match to TRBD2 covers 9 bases. J gave up 2 bases and V 1 base, and 3 bases lay outside the gene matches. This CDR3 region has 15 residues. The germline V gene encodes CDR1 SGHNT and CDR2 YYREEE (reference sequence). CDR3 bases: TGTGCCAGCAGCTTGATCCTAGCGGGACAAGAGACCCAGTACTTC. Translation: CASSLILAGQETQYF.

The genes are TRBV6-4 and TRBJ2-3, with 9 bases fitting TRBD1. V was clipped by 3 bases and J by 4 bases; unmatched bases: 2. The CDR3 spans 14 residues. Germline V gene data show CDR1 as MRHNA and CDR2 as SNTAGT. CDR3 sequence: CASSERQGADTQYF. The CDR3 DNA reads as TGTGCCAGCAGTGAAAGACAGGGGGCAGATACGCAGTATTTT.

The genes are TRBV7-2 and TRBJ1-1, with a possible D match to TRBD1 (5 bases). Germline V CDR1 and CDR2: SGHTA, FQGNSA. The CDR3 length is 15 residues. Trimming took 1 base from V and 0 from J, leaving 9 bases between them. CDR3 nucleotide sequence: TGTGCCAGCAGCTTAGGGGGGGGAATGAACACTGAAGCTTTCTTT. This gives the protein CASSLGGGMNTEAFF.

This clone is a singleton in its sample. The chain carries TRBV5-1 and TRBJ2-7, with 7 nucleotides matching TRBD2. This CDR3 is 15 amino acids long. CDR1 is SGHRS, CDR2 YFSETQ, per germline. Trimming cost V 3 bases and J 1 base; bases outside gene matches: 7. This CDR3 is CASSSAGTTSYEQYF. As DNA, the CDR3 is TGCGCCAGCAGCTCCGCCGGGACTACGTCCTACGAGCAGTACTTC.